These T cell receptor beta chains were read from a single sample in a study of identical twins. TCRdb re-derived calls from the 5' RACE reads in MiXCR, one entry per CDR3 protein. Among about 520,000 distinct CDR3 sequences, about 20% were seen once, and the ten largest hold 0.91%. These same data were also listed under a study on T cells expressing NK-cell markers.

Sequenced material: CD4+ T cells sorted from blood. The source is a young woman in good health. The CDR3 runs from the conserved cysteine through the conserved F or W. The D gene is left open where the match is weak. The size entry is marked missing in some rows and otherwise reads once, few, many or a size class.

TRBJ2-2 . TRBV10-3 few CAISELEVDTGELFF TGTGCCATCAGTGAGTTAGAGGTGGACACCGGGGAGCTGTTTTTT
TRBJ2-1 . TRBV7-9 . CASSPHGAGPNNEQFF TGTGCCAGCAGCCCACACGGGGCGGGGCCTAACAATGAGCAGTTCTTC
TRBJ1-1 . TRBV10-3 . CAIRELDTEAFF TGTGCCATCAGAGAGTTAGACACTGAAGCTTTCTTT
TRBJ2-7 TRBD2 TRBV6-5 . CASSSDLTSGRYEQYF TGTGCCAGCAGTTCGGACCTGACTAGCGGGAGATACGAGCAGTACTTC
TRBJ2-3 . TRBV5-6 once CASSFERADTQYF TGTGCCAGCAGCTTCGAAAGGGCAGATACGCAGTATTTT
TRBJ1-1 . TRBV4-3 . CASSQGRGMNTEAFF TGCGCCAGCAGCCAAGGAAGAGGGATGAACACTGAAGCTTTCTTT
TRBJ2-7 . TRBV7-9 . CASSLGGSSLFNEQYF TGTGCCAGCAGCTTAGGGGGGTCCTCCCTGTTCAACGAGCAGTACTTC
TRBJ2-1 TRBD2 TRBV20-1 . CSARDLAGANEQFF TGCAGTGCTAGAGACCTAGCGGGAGCTAATGAGCAGTTCTTC
TRBJ1-2 . TRBV5-1 few CASSLTAGDYGYTF TGCGCCAGCAGCTTGACAGCCGGAGACTATGGCTACACCTTC
TRBJ2-2 . TRBV18 once CASSPAGQNTGELFF TGTGCCAGCTCACCAGCCGGACAGAACACCGGGGAGCTGTTTTTT
TRBJ2-1 TRBD2 TRBV20-1 few CSATPWAGGSNEQFF TGCAGTGCAACACCTTGGGCGGGAGGTTCTAATGAGCAGTTCTTC
TRBJ1-1 . TRBV29-1 few CSVSDTEAFF TGCAGCGTTTCCGACACTGAAGCTTTCTTT
TRBJ1-2 TRBD1 TRBV5-1 . CASSLGPRQGNYGYTF TGCGCCAGCAGCTTGGGCCCCAGACAGGGAAACTATGGCTACACCTTC
TRBJ2-3 TRBD2 TRBV18 . CASSPLSGRSTDTQYF TGTGCCAGCTCACCTCTTAGCGGGCGTAGCACAGATACGCAGTATTTT
TRBJ2-7 . TRBV7-9 few CASSPNSGAYEQYF TGTGCCAGCAGCCCGAATTCCGGCGCCTACGAGCAGTACTTC
TRBJ2-5 . TRBV6-1 many CASSEGTSSVETQYF TGTGCCAGCAGTGAAGGGACCAGTAGCGTGGAGACCCAGTACTTC
TRBJ2-7 . TRBV5-6 few CASSPLWGHRSYEQYF TGTGCCAGCAGCCCCCTTTGGGGACACCGATCCTACGAGCAGTACTTC